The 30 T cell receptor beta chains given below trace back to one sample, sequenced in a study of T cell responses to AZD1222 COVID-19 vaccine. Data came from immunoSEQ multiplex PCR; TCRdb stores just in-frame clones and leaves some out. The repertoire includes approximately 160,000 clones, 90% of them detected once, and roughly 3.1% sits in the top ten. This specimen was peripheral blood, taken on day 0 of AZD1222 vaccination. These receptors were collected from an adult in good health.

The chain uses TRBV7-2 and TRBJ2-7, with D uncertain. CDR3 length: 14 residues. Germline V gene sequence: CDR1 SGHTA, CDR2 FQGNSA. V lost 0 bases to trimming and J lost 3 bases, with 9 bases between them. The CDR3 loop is CASSLAERFYEQYF. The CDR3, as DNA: TGTGCCAGCAGCTTAGCGGAACGGTTCTACGAGCAGTACTTC.

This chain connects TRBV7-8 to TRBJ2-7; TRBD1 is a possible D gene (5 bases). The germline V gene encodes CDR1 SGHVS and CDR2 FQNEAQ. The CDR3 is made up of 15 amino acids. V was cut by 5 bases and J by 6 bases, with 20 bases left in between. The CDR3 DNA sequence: TGTGCCAGCAGCCTTAACACAGGTCCTCCCCTCGAGCAGTACTTC. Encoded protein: CASSLNTGPPLEQYF.

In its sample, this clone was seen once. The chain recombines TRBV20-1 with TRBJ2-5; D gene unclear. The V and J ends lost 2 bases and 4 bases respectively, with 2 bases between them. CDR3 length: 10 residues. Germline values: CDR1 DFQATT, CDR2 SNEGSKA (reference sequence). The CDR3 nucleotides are TGCAGTGCTAGAAGAGAGACCCAGTACTTC. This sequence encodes CSARRETQYF.

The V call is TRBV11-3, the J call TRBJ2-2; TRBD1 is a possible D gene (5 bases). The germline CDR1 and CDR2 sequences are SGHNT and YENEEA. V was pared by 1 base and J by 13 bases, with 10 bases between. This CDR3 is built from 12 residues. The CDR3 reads CASSLGSQGLFF. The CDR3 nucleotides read TGTGCCAGCAGCTTAGGGTCCCAGGGGCTGTTTTTT.

The CDR3 DNA is TGTGCCAGCAGCGGAACAGGGATGGAGGGCTACACCTTC. It is translated as CASSGTGMEGYTF. The V call is TRBV9, the J call TRBJ1-2; D perhaps matches TRBD1 (6 bases). V lost 3 bases and J 8 bases, leaving 14 bases between the germline ends. Germline CDR1 SGDLS, CDR2 YYNGEE. The CDR3 is 13 residues long.

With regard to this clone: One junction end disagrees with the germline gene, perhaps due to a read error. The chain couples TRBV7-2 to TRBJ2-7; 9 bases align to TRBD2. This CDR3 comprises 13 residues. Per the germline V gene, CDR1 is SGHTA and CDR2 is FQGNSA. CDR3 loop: CASSVAGDYEQYF. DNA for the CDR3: TGTGCCAGCAGCGTAGCGGGGGATTACGAGCAGTACTTC.

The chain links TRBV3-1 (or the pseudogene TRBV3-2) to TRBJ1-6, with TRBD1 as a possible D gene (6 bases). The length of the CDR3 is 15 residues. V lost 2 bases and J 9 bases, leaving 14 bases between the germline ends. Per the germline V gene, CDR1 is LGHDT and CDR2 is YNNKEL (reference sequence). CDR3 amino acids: CASSQRGTTVSPLHF. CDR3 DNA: TGTGCCAGCAGCCAAAGGGGGACGACCGTTTCACCCCTCCACTTT.

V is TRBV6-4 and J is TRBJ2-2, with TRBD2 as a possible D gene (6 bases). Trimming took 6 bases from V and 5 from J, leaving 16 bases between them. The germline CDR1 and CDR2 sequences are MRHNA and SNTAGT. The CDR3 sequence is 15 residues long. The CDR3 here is CASSADKGGTGELFF. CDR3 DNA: TGTGCCAGCAGCGCCGACAAGGGAGGAACCGGGGAGCTGTTTTTT.

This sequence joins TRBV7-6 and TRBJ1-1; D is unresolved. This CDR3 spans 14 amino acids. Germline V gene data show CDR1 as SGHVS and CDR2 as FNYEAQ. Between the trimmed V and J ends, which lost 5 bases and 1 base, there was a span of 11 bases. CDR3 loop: CASSPSRENTEAFF. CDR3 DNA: TGTGCCAGCAGCCCGTCCCGGGAGAACACTGAAGCTTTCTTT.

The CDR3 loop reads CASSMRAGGGNTGELFF. The CDR3 nucleotides are TGTGCCAGTAGTATGAGGGCAGGGGGTGGCAACACCGGGGAGCTGTTTTTT. The V gene is TRBV19, the J gene TRBJ2-2, with TRBD1 identical over 7 bases. The CDR3 runs to 17 residues. V shed 3 bases, J shed 2 bases, and the junction held 9 bases outside the gene matches. Germline CDR1 reads LNHDA; CDR2 reads SQIVND (reference sequence).

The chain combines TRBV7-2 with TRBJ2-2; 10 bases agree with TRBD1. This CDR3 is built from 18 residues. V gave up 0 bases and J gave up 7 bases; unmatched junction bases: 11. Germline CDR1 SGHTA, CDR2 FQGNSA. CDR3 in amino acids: CASSLASTGGARGGELFF. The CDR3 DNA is TGTGCCAGCAGCTTAGCGTCGACAGGGGGCGCCCGGGGCGGGGAGCTGTTTTTT.

The chain's CDR3 is CASRRGGTQYF. The DNA for the CDR3 is TGTGCCAGCAGGCGTGGCGGGACCCAGTACTTC. The chain combines TRBV6-6 with TRBJ2-5; D unclear. Germline V gene lookup returns CDR1 MNHNY and CDR2 SVGAGI (reference sequence). The V and J ends lost 6 bases and 7 bases respectively, with 9 bases between them. CDR3 length: 11 amino acids.

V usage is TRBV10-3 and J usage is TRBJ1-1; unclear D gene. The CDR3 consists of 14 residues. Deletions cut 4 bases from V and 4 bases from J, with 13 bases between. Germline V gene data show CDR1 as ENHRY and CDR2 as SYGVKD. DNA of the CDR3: TGTGCCATCAGTGGTGATCTTTCTGGCACTGAAGCTTTCTTT. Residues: CAISGDLSGTEAFF.

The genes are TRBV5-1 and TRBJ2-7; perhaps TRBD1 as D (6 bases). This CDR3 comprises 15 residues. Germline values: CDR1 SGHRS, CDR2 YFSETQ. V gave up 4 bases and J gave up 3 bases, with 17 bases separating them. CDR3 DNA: TGCGCCAGCAGCCCTTTGGAAGTAGGGGGCTACGAGCAGTACTTC. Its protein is CASSPLEVGGYEQYF.

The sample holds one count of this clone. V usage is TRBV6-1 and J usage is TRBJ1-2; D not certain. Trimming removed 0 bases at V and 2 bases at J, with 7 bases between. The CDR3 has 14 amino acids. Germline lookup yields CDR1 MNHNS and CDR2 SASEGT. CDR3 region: CASSEAGTNYGYTF. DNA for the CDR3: TGTGCCAGCAGTGAAGCTGGAACGAACTATGGCTACACCTTC.

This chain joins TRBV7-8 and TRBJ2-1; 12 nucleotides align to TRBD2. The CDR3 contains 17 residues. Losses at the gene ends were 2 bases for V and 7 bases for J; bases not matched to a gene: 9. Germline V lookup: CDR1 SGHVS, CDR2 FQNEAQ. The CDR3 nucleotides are TGTGCCAGCAGCTTAAGGACTAGCGGGGCTTATGATAATGAGCAGTTCTTC. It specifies CASSLRTSGAYDNEQFF.

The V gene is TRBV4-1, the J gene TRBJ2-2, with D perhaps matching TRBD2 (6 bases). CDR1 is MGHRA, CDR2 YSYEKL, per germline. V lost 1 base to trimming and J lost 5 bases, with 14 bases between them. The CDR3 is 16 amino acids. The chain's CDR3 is CASSQGGEVKTGELFF. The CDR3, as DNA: TGCGCCAGCAGCCAAGGGGGGGAGGTAAAAACCGGGGAGCTGTTTTTT.

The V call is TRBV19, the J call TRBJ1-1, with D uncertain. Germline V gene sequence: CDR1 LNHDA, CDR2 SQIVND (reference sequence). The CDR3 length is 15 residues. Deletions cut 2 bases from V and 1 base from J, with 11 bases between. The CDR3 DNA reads TGTGCCAGTAGTATAACCCCCGCCGAGAACACTGAAGCTTTCTTT. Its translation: CASSITPAENTEAFF.

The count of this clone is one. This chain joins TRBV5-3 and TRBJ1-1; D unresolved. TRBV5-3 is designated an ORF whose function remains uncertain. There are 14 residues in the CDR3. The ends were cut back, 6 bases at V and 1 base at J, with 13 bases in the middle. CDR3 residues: CARNDTTPNTEAFF. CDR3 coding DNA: TGTGCCAGAAACGACACAACACCGAACACTGAAGCTTTCTTT.

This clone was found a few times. The CDR3 sequence: CASRKLAGDPYEQYF. CDR3 DNA: TGTGCCAGCAGGAAACTAGCGGGGGATCCCTACGAGCAGTACTTC. The rearrangement links TRBV2 to TRBJ2-7; TRBD2 agrees at 11 bases. With 6 bases clipped from V and 2 bases from J, the junction kept 6 bases outside the gene matches. CDR3 length: 15 amino acids. Germline V gives CDR1 SNHLY, CDR2 FYNNEI.

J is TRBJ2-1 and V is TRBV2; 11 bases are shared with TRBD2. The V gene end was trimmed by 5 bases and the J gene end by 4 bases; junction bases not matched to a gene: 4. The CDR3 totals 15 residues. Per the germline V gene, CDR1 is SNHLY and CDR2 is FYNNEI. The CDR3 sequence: CASSRGLAGYNEQFF. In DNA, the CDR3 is TGTGCCAGCAGTCGAGGACTAGCGGGTTACAATGAGCAGTTCTTC. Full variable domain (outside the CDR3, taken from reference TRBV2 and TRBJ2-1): EPEVTQTPSHQVTQMGQEVILRCVPISNHLYFYWYRQILGQKVEFLVSFYNNEISEKSEIFDDQFSVERPDGSNFTLKIRSTKLEDSAMYFCASSRGLAGYNEQFFGPGTRLTVL.

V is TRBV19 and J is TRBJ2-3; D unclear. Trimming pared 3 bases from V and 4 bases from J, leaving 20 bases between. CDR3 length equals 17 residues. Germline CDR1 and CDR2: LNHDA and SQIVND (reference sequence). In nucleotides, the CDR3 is TGTGCCAGTAGTATGGGTTCCCTTCCACCAAGATCAGATACGCAGTATTTT. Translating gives CASSMGSLPPRSDTQYF.

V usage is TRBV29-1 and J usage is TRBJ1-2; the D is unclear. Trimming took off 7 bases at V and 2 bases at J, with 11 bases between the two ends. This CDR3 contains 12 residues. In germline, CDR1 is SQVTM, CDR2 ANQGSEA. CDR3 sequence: CSAEGGNYGYTF. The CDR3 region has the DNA TGCAGCGCCGAGGGTGGCAACTATGGCTACACCTTC.

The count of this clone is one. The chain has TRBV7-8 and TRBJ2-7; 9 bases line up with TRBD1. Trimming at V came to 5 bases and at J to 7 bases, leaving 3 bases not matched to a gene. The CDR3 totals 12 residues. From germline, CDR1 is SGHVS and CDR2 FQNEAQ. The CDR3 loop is CASSLDRGEQYF. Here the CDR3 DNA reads TGTGCCAGCAGCCTGGACAGGGGAGAGCAGTACTTC.

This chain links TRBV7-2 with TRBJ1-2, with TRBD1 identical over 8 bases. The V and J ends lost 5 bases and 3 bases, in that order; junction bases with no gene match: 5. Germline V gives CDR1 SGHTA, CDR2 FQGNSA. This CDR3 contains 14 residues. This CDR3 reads CASSHDRGDYGYTF. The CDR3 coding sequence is TGTGCCAGCAGCCACGACAGGGGTGACTATGGCTACACCTTC.

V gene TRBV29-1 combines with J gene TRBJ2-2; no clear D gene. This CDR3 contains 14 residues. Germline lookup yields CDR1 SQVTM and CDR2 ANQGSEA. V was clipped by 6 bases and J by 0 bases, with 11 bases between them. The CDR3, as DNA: TGCAGCGTAGGACGTGCCGCGAACACCGGGGAGCTGTTTTTT. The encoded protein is CSVGRAANTGELFF.

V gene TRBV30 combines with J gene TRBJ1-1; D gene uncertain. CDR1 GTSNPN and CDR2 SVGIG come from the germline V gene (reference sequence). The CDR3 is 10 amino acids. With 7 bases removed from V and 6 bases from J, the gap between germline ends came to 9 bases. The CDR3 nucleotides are TGTGCCTTCTCAAGTGCTGAAGCTTTCTTT. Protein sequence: CAFSSAEAFF.

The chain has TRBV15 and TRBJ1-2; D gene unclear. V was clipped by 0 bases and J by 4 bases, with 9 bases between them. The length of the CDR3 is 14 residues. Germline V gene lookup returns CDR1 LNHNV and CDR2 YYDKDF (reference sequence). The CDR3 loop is CATSRESVGYGYTF. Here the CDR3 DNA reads TGTGCCACCAGCAGAGAATCCGTGGGCTATGGCTACACCTTC.

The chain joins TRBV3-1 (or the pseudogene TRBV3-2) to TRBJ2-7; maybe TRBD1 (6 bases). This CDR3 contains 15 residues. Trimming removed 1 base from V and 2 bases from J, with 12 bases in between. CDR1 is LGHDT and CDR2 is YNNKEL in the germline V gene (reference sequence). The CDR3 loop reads CASSQGGTGTYEQYF. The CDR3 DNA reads TGTGCCAGCAGCCAAGGTGGAACAGGGACCTACGAGCAGTACTTC.

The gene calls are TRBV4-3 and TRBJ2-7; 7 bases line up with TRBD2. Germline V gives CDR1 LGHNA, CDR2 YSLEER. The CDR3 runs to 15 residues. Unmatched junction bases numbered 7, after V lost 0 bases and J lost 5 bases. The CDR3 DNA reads TGCGCCAGCAGCCAAGATTTTGGGACTACCGACGAGCAGTACTTC. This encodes CASSQDFGTTDEQYF.